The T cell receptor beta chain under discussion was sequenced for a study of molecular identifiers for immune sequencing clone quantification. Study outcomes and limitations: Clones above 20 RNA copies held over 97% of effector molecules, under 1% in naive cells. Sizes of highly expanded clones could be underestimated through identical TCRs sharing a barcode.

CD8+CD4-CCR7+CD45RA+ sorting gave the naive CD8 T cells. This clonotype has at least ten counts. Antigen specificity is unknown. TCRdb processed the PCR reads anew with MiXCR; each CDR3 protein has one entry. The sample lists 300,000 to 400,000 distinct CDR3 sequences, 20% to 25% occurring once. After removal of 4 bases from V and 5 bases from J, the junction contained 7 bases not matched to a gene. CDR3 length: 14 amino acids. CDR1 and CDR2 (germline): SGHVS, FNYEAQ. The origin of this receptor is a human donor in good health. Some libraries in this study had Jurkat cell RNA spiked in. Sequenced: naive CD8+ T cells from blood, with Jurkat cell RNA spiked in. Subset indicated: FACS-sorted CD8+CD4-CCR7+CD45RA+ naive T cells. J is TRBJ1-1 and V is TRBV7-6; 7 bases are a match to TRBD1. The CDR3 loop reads CASSSRAGGTEAFF. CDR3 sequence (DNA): TGTGCCAGCAGCTCGAGGGCAGGGGGGACTGAAGCTTTCTTT.